This is a list of T cell receptor beta chains from one sample in a study of blood T cell repertoires in COVID-19. Clones were sequenced by immunoSEQ multiplex PCR, and TCRdb holds only the in-frame ones, with some missing. The table includes 350,000 to 400,000 clones, 87% detected once. The sample was PBMCs or T cells enriched from blood (not recorded which). These receptors were obtained from a man between 40 and 49 years old in a cohort exposed to, infected with or recovered from COVID-19 (not recorded which). CDR3s leave out the opening cysteine and the closing phenylalanine or tryptophan.

V gene | CDR3 protein
TRBV19 | ASSTGLAVREQF
TRBV5-1 | ASSLAVSGRNSPLH
TRBV6-5 | ASSLRDTYTEAF
TRBV11-2 | ASSLRQASYNEQF
TRBV7-9 | ASSVGQQETQY
TRBV4-2 | ASSQDPDRSNQPQH
TRBV27 | ASSFSQGGTQY
TRBV7-9 | ASSFEGNEKLF
TRBV7-9 | ASSLAGTVNTGELF
TRBV5-1 | ASSFVGRAGYEQY
TRBV7-2 | ASSQVAGGGDTQY
TRBV29-1 | SVDSAGGPY
TRBV5-6 | ASSPPWGRGLTEAF
TRBV18 | ASSPEQGNGEAF
TRBV12-1 | ASSLPRSGELF
TRBV28 | ASRVDYGYT
TRBV3-1/TRBV3-2 | ASILAGGRYNEQF
TRBV5-4 | ASSSFSEQY
TRBV5-1 | ASSARGDSNTIY
TRBV2 | ASKVAREYYEQY
TRBV5-1 | ASSSQPGLASYNEQF
TRBV30 | AWSAGAYSNQPQH
TRBV29-1 | SVIPSGGFGYT
TRBV19 | ASHRGQNTEAF
TRBV27 | ASSLTFRQPGRHNSPLH
TRBV28 | ASSSPGLILTEAF
TRBV28 | ASRQSINSYEQY
TRBV6-2/TRBV6-3 | ASSIGQISGNTIY
TRBV27 | ASSLETGGEFEQY
TRBV5-8 | ASSFIGDRGRYSNQPQH